This T cell receptor beta chain was obtained from a study of identical twins. Only healthy Caucasians were included as donors. On this clonotype: Its matching antigen is unknown.

cDNA carried unique molecular identifiers, and a universal primer site was added by template switching. TCRdb fed the 5' RACE reads into MiXCR, producing one record per CDR3 protein. The sample carries some 240,000 distinct CDR3 sequences, approximately 10% recorded once. The study, taken as a whole, reports: Out-of-frame sharing of TCR alpha in monozygotic twins was underestimated by models. Part of the zero-insertion signal could reflect confounding by invariant MAIT and iNKT cells.

This receptor was obtained from a man between 45 and 60 years old in good health. Sequenced: memory T cells sorted from blood.

The CDR3 region has the DNA TGCAGTGCTGGACAGGGTATGACTGAAGCTTTCTTT. The encoded protein is CSAGQGMTEAFF. The rearrangement joins TRBV20-1 to TRBJ1-1, with 8 bases fitting TRBD1. The V gene's germline CDR1 is DFQATT and CDR2 SNEGSKA (reference sequence). V lost 5 bases, J lost 5 bases, and 4 bases stayed unmatched. This CDR3 region has 12 residues.